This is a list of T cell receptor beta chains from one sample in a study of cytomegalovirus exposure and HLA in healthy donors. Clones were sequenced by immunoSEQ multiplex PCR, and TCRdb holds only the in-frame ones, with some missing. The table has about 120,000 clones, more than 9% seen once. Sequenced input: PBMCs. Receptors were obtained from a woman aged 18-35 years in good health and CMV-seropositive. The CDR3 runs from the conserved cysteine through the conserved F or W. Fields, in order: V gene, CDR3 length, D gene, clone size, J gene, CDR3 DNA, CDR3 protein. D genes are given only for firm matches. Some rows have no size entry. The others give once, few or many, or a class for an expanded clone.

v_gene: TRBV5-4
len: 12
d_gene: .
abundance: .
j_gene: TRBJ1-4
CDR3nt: TGTGCCAGCAGCGGCACAGGTGGAAAACTGTTTTTT
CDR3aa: CASSGTGGKLFF

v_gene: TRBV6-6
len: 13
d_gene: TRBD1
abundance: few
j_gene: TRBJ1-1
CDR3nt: TGTGCCAGCAGCAACCAGGGGGCTCGAAAAGCTTTCTTT
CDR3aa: CASSNQGARKAFF

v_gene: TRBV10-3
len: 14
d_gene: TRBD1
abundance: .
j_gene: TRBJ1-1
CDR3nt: TGTGCCATCAGTGATGACAGGGGGCGGTCTGAAGCTTTCTTT
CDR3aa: CAISDDRGRSEAFF

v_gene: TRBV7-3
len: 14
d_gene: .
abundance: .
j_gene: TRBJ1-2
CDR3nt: TGTGCCAGCAGCCAACAGGGAGTGGGCTATGGCTACACCTTC
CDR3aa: CASSQQGVGYGYTF

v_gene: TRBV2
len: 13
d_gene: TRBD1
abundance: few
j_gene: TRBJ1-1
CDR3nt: TGTGCCAGCACCCCCGAGACAGGGTTTGGGGCTTTCTTT
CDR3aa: CASTPETGFGAFF

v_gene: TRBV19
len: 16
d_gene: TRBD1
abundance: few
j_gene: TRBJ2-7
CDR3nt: TGTGCCAGTAGTAGAAGCGCCGGGACAGGGTCCTACGAGCAGTACTTC
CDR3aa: CASSRSAGTGSYEQYF

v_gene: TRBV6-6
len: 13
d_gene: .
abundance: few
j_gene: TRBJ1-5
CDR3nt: TGTGCCGGTCACAGGGATAGGAATCAGCCCCAGCATTTT
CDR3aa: CAGHRDRNQPQHF

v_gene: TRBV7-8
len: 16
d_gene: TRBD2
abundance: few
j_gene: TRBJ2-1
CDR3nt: TGTGCCAGTCGCCTAGGTCTGGGACTATCCTACAATGAGCAGTTCTTC
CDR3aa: CASRLGLGLSYNEQFF

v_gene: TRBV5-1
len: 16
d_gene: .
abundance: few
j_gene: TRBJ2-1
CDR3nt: TGCGCCAGCAGCCCAGGACTGGGGTTCTCCTACAATGAGCAGTTCTTC
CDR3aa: CASSPGLGFSYNEQFF

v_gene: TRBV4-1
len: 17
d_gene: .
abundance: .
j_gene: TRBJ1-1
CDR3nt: TGCGCCAGCAGACGATTCGGGTTTGGACAGAAGAACACTGAAGCTTTCTTT
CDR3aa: CASRRFGFGQKNTEAFF

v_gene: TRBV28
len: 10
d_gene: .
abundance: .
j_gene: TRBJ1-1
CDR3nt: TGTGCCAGCAGTTTGAGTAGAGCTTTCTTT
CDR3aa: CASSLSRAFF

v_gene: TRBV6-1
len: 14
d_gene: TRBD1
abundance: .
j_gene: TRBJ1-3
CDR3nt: TGTGCCAGCAGGAAGGGACCCCGACAGGGCTCCATATATTTT
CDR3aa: CASRKGPRQGSIYF

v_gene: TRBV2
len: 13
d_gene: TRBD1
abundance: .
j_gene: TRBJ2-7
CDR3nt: TGTGCCAGCAGGAGGACAGGGGCCTACGAGCAGTACTTC
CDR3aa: CASRRTGAYEQYF

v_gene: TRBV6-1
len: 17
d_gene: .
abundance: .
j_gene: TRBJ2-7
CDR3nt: TGTGCCAGCAGTGAATGGTTGGAGGGAGCCTCAGGTCCCGAGCAGTACTTC
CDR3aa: CASSEWLEGASGPEQYF

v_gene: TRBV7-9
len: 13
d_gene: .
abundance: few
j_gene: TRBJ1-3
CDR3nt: TGTGCCAGCAGCCCCGGGGAGGGAAAGGGCGTATATTTT
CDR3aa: CASSPGEGKGVYF

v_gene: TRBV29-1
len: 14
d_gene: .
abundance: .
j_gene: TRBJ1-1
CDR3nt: TGCAGCGTTGTTTTCCAGGCCAGTAGGACTGAAGCTTTCTTT
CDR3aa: CSVVFQASRTEAFF

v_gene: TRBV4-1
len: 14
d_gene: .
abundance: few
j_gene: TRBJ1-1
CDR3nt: TGCGCCAGCAGCCGGGGCACGGAGAACACTGAAGCTTTCTTT
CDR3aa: CASSRGTENTEAFF

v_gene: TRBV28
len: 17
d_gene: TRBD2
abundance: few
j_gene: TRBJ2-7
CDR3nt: TGTGCCAGCAAGGAGACTAGCGGGAGTTTAGGGCACTACGAGCAGTACTTC
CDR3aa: CASKETSGSLGHYEQYF

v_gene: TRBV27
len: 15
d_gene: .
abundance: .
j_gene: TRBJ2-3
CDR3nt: TGTGCCAGCAGTTTTCTTCCCCACATCCTCCAGGCGCAGTATTTT
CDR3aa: CASSFLPHILQAQYF

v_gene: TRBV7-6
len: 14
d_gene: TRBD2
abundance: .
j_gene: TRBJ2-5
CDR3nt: TGTGCCAGCAGCCCACCGGGACTAGTGGGGACCCAGTACTTC
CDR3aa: CASSPPGLVGTQYF

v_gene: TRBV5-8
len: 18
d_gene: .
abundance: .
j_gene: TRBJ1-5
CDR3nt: TGTGCCAGCAGCTTGTGGGGCCAGGGAGGGGCGAGCAATCAGCCCCAGCATTTT
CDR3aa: CASSLWGQGGASNQPQHF

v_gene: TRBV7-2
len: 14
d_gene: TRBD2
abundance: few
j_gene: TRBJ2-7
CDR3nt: TGTGCCAGCAGCTTAGGAGGACTAGACTACGAGCAGTACTTC
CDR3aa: CASSLGGLDYEQYF

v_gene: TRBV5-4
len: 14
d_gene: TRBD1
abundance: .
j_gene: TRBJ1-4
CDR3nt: TGTGCCAGCACGCTACAGGGGGCCGGGGAAAAACTGTTTTTT
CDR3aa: CASTLQGAGEKLFF

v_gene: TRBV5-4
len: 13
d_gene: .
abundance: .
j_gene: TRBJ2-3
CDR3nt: TGTGCCAGCAGCTTGGCGGGGGAAGATACGCAGTATTTT
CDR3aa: CASSLAGEDTQYF

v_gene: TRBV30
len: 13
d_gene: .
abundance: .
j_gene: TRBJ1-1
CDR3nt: TGTGCCTGGAGTGTAGGGGGGAACACTGAAGCTTTCTTT
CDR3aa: CAWSVGGNTEAFF

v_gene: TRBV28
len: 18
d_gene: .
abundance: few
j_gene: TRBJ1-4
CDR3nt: TGTGCCAGCAGTTTTTTTCTGCGGGGGGCGGGGAATAATGAAAAACTGTTTTTT
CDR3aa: CASSFFLRGAGNNEKLFF

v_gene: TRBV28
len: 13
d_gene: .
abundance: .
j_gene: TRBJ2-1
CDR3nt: TGTGCCAGCAGTTTAGCGGGACGGAATGAGCAGTTCTTC
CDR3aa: CASSLAGRNEQFF

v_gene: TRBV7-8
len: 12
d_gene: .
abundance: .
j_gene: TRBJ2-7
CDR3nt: TGTGCCAGCAGCATCCTCTTTTACGAGCAGTACTTC
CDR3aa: CASSILFYEQYF

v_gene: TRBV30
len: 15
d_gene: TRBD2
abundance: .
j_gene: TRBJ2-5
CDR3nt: TGTGCCTGGAGTAGCGGGGCGGGACGTGTAGAGACCCAGTACTTC
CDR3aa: CAWSSGAGRVETQYF

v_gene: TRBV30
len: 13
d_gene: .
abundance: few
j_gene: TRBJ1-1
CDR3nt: TGTGCCTGGAGTCCAGGGCCGAACACTGAAGCTTTCTTT
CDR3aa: CAWSPGPNTEAFF

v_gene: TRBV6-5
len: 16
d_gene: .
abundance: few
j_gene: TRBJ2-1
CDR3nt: TGTGCCAGCAGTTATTACCCCCGGACAGTATACAATGAGCAGTTCTTC
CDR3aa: CASSYYPRTVYNEQFF

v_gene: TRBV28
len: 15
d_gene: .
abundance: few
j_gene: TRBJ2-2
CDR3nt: TGTGCCAGCAGTTTCTCAGGGGCAAACACCGGGGAGCTGTTTTTT
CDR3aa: CASSFSGANTGELFF

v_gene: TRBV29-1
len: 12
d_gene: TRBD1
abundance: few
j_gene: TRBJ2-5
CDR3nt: TGCAGCACCCGGGACAGCCTAGAGACCCAGTACTTC
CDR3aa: CSTRDSLETQYF

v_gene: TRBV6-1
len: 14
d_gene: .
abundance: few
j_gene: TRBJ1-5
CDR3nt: TGTGCCAGCAGTGACTCAGGGGTCAATCAGCCCCAGCATTTT
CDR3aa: CASSDSGVNQPQHF

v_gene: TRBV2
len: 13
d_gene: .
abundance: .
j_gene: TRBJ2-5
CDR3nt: TGTGCCAGCAGTGCGGGCGGGGAAAGGGACCAGTACTTC
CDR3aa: CASSAGGERDQYF

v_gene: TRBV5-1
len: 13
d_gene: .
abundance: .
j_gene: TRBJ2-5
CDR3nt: TGCGCCAGCAGAGGCCAGGGTAAAGAGACCCAGTACTTC
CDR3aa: CASRGQGKETQYF

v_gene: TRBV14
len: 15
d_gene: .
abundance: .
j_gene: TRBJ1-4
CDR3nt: TGTGCCAGCAGCCCTCTCGGGGGGGATTCCAAAAAACTGTTTTTT
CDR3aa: CASSPLGGDSKKLFF

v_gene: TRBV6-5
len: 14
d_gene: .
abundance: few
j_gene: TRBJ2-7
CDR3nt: TGTGCCAGCAGTTACTCACAGGGCCCCTACGAGCAGTACTTC
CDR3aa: CASSYSQGPYEQYF